This T cell receptor beta chain was sequenced during a study of human T cells and chemical hapten exposure. Germline-derived CDR1 and CDR2 are MNHEY and SMNVEV (reference sequence). Deletions cut 5 bases from V and 2 bases from J, with 14 bases between. CDR3 size: 15 residues. TCRdb analysed the RACE reads with MiXCR anew, one entry per CDR3 protein. The table lists under 85,000 distinct CDR3 sequences, over 9% of them singletons. This clonotype has only a few counts. Time point given: patch test 1, 2 weeks after DPC sensitization. As for treatment: therapeutic diphenylcyclopropenone sensitization with weekly scalp DPC.

This chain links TRBV27 with TRBJ2-3, with unresolved D. This material consisted of whole blood, taken in connection with sensitization to the hapten diphenylcyclopropenone (DPC). The receptor comes from a woman aged 50 to 60 with alopecia areata. Some clones in this sample may be carry-over from other donors' samples. The CDR3 DNA reads as TGTGCCAGCAGTCCGGGCCTATACGACACAGATACGCAGTATTTT. Translating it yields CASSPGLYDTDTQYF.